This section outlines one TCR beta chain sequence together with its context. Antigen: not known. These data belong to a study of T cell repertoires in cytomegalovirus infection. Study information: Public signatures in TCR beta pointed to CMV infection and matching HLA type.

TCRdb reprocessed the reads with MiXCR, giving one entry per CDR3 protein. This sample yields fewer than 550,000 distinct CDR3 sequences, of which around 11% are seen a single time; about a tenth belongs to the top ten. Findings and caveats of the study: Ex vivo responses were dominated by HLA-C-restricted CMV-specific TCR beta clonotypes. Carriage of CMV together with the relevant HLA was identifiable through cumulative public TCR beta family frequency.

Trimming at V came to 6 bases and at J to 5 bases, leaving 9 bases not matched to a gene. CDR3 size: 13 residues. CDR1 is DFQATT and CDR2 is SNEGSKA in the germline V gene (reference sequence). The V gene is TRBV20-1, the J gene TRBJ2-5, with 7 bases aligning to TRBD2. The clonotype originates from a human donor in good health (CMV status not recorded). Some clones in this sample may be carry-over from other donors' samples. Input material: PBMCs. The CDR3 nucleotides read TGCAGTGCCATGGGAGGGGCCGGTGAGACCCAGTACTTC. Residues: CSAMGGAGETQYF.